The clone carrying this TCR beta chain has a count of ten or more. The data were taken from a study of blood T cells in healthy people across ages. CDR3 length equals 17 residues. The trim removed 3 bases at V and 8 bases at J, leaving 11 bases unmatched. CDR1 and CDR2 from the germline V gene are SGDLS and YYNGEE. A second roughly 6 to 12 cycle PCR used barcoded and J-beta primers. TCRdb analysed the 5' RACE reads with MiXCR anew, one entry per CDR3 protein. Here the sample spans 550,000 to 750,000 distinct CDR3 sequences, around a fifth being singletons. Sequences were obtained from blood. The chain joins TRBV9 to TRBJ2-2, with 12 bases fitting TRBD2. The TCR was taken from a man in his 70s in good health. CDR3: CASSGSTSGRPEGELFF. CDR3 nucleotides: TGTGCCAGCAGCGGATCCACTAGCGGGAGGCCTGAGGGGGAGCTGTTTTTT.